Reported below is one T cell receptor beta chain. The sample is drawn from a study of blood T cell repertoires in COVID-19. Data came from immunoSEQ multiplex PCR; TCRdb stores just in-frame clones and leaves some out. The sample includes about 220,000 clones, 75% to 90% of them seen just once. The CDR3 totals 15 residues. Germline lookup yields CDR1 SGHTA and CDR2 FQGNSA. The ends lost 3 bases at V and 9 bases at J; junction bases unmatched: 10. This TCR was recovered from a woman between 70 and 85 years old with COVID-19, enrolled during active disease. The rearrangement links TRBV7-2 to TRBJ2-1, with 8 bases aligning to TRBD2. Sequences were obtained from peripheral blood. The CDR3 spells CASSLAGGRLGEQFF. The CDR3 DNA is TGTGCCAGCAGCTTGGCGGGAGGTAGACTAGGTGAGCAGTTCTTC.